The TCR beta chain under discussion was sequenced for a study of beta chain features in type 1 diabetes. The overall study: There was similarity between patients and healthy donors in age, gender and cell yields.

In its sample, this clone was seen a few times. The antigen remains unidentified. Trimming at V came to 2 bases and at J to 5 bases, leaving 8 bases not matched to a gene. In germline, CDR1 is GTSNPN, CDR2 SVGIG (reference sequence). The CDR3 loop spans 14 amino acids. Findings and limits, study-wide: Type 1 diabetes patients had moderately but significantly shorter TCRB CDR3s in all four CD4+ subsets. Across patients, naive, central memory and Treg TCRB repertoires exhibited apparently greater similarity than was observed across healthy donors.

A heparinised blood draw that averaged around 100 mL was obtained once from each donor. Purities in excess of 95% were seen in all sorted populations. What was sequenced were expressed TCRB transcripts, since all of the isolated RNA had been reverse transcribed. TCRdb's table, derived via immunoSEQ multiplex PCR, lists solely in-frame clones and lacks some. The data hold 93,000 or so clones, with 25% to 35% observed a single time. This receptor was taken from a woman aged 18-29 years with type 1 diabetes. V and J are TRBV30 and TRBJ2-7, with 8 bases matching TRBD1. Sequencing was done on a sample of central memory CD4+ T cells from blood. The CDR3 loop reads CAWSPLDRVNEQYF. The CDR3 DNA reads as TGTGCCTGGAGTCCCCTGGACAGGGTCAACGAGCAGTACTTC.